This T cell receptor beta chain is from a study of CD8+ T cells in alopecia areata. Points from the study as a whole: Uncertain still, given a single nonresponder, is whether baseline CD8+ expansion links to response.

This sample's treatment: oral pan-JAK inhibitor, 5-10 mg twice daily. Investigators sorted PBMCs to obtain both CD4+ and CD8+ T cells. Germline V gene data show CDR1 as SGHDT and CDR2 as YYEEEE. V gave up 3 bases and J gave up 6 bases, with 7 bases separating them. This CDR3 contains 11 residues. Comment on this clone: Its antigen is as yet unknown. Additional DNA sequences in this sample encode the identical CDR3.

cDNA serving as the sequencing template came from extracted, reverse transcribed RNA. TCRdb's table, derived via immunoSEQ multiplex PCR, lists solely in-frame clones and lacks some. Of 200,000 to 250,000 clones in the sample, 64% were seen once. The chain is built from TRBV5-6 and TRBJ2-7; D unresolved. The origin of this receptor is a human donor with alopecia areata. Sample: CD4+ T cells sorted from blood, taken at week 4, from a patient treated with tofacitinib. In DNA form, the CDR3 reads TGTGCCAGCAGCTCCAGGCGCGAGCAGTACTTC. It codes for CASSSRREQYF.